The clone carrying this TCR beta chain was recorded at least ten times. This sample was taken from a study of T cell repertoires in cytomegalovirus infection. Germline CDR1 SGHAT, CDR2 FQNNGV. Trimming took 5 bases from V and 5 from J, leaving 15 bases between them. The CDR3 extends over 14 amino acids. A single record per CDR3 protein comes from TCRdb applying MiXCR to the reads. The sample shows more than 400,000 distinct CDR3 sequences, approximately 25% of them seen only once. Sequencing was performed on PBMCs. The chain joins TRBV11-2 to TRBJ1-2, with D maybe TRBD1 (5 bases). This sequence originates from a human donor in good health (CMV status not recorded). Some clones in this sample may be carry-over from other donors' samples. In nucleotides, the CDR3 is TGTGCCAGCAGCCCCCGGGACGCAGTTTATGGCTACACCTTC. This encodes CASSPRDAVYGYTF. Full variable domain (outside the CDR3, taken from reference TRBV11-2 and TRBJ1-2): EAGVAQSPRYKIIEKRQSVAFWCNPISGHATLYWYQQILGQGPKLLIQFQNNGVVDDSQLPKDRFSAERLKGVDSTLKIQPAKLEDSAVYLCASSPRDAVYGYTFGSGTRLTVV.